These 6 T cell receptor beta chains came from one sample sequenced in a study of vaccination and CD4 T cells after COVID-19. Sequencing of the DNA from cultured CD4+ T cells was carried out with the Oncomine TCR Beta short-read assay. Each CDR3 protein gets one entry after TCRdb re-called the PCR reads with MiXCR. Among under 20,000 distinct CDR3 sequences listed, 30% to 40% were seen once. The treatment denotes: 10-day PBMC culture with coronavirus spike peptide pools or control peptides (ViraFEST assay). Their antigens remain unidentified. Source material: cultured CD4+ T cells from blood. The receptor set was obtained from a human donor with COVID-19.

This rearrangement joins TRBV7-6 to TRBJ2-1, with D maybe TRBD1 (6 bases). Germline V gene lookup returns CDR1 SGHVS and CDR2 FNYEAQ. Between the trimmed V and J ends, which lost 1 base and 9 bases, there was a span of 10 bases. This CDR3 spans 13 amino acids. CDR3 nucleotides: TGTGCCAGCAGCTTAGACTACAGGGCTGAGCAGTTCTTC. Its translation is CASSLDYRAEQFF.

The chain is built from TRBV6-2 or TRBV6-3 and TRBJ2-1; 12 bases line up with TRBD2. Germline V gene data show CDR1 as MNHEY and CDR2 as SVGEGT. The CDR3 covers 14 residues. With V trimmed by 7 bases and J by 10 bases, 8 bases remained unmatched. CDR3 sequence reads: CASTSSGGAEEQFF. The CDR3 DNA reads as TGTGCCAGCACATCTAGCGGGGGGGCCGAGGAGCAGTTCTTC.

The chain links TRBV5-1 to TRBJ1-2; unclear D gene. This CDR3 is built from 12 residues. Germline V gene data show CDR1 as SGHRS and CDR2 as YFSETQ. V was clipped by 6 bases and J by 5 bases, with 11 bases between them. In DNA form, the CDR3 reads TGCGCCAGCAAGGCAGAAGATTATGGCTACACCTTC. It translates to CASKAEDYGYTF.

In this sample, this clonotype turned up a few times. This chain links TRBV24-1 with TRBJ2-3, with D possibly being TRBD1 (6 bases). This CDR3 has 14 residues. Germline V gives CDR1 KGHDR, CDR2 SFDVKD. Trimming left V 4 bases short and J 4 bases short, with 11 bases between. CDR3 protein: CATSDPTGSDTQYF. CDR3 nucleotides: TGTGCCACCAGTGACCCAACAGGGTCAGATACGCAGTATTTT.

V is TRBV12-3 or TRBV12-4 and J is TRBJ2-3; 7 nucleotides line up with TRBD1. Losses at the gene ends were 6 bases for V and 0 bases for J; bases not matched to a gene: 6. This CDR3 has 15 residues. CDR3 sequence reads: CASRKDRSSTDTQYF. CDR3 DNA sequence: TGTGCCAGCAGGAAGGACAGGAGTAGCACAGATACGCAGTATTTT.

This clonotype has a handful of counts. This chain links TRBV19 with TRBJ2-2; TRBD1 aligns across 9 bases. The junction had 7 bases not matched to a gene; V was cut back by 10 bases and J by 4 bases. The CDR3 runs to 14 residues. Germline values: CDR1 LNHDA, CDR2 SQIVND (reference sequence). This CDR3 is CATTGGAGTGELFF. In nucleotides, the CDR3 is TGTGCCACTACAGGGGGCGCGGGCACCGGGGAGCTGTTTTTT. Full variable domain (rest looked up from reference TRBV19 and TRBJ2-2): DGGITQSPKYLFRKEGQNVTLSCEQNLNHDAMYWYRQDPGQGLRLIYYSQIVNDFQKGDIAEGYSVSREKKESFPLTVTSAQKNPTAFYLCATTGGAGTGELFFGEGSRLTVL.